This T cell receptor beta chain was found in a study of T-cell reconstitution after alpha-beta-depleted transplantation in children. Study conclusions and caveats: It was newly produced T cells that mostly accounted for T-cell counts and diversity one year after transplant.

With respect to this clonotype: Its antigen remains unidentified.

CDR3 length: 14 amino acids. The germline CDR1 and CDR2 sequences are DFQATT and SNEGSKA (reference sequence). V lost 2 bases and J lost 0, with 8 bases in between. The TCRbeta library was prepared with unique molecular identifiers. TCRdb itself ran the PCR reads through MiXCR, one entry per CDR3 protein. The table includes fewer than 150,000 distinct CDR3 sequences, about 9.5% detected once. The chain couples TRBV20-1 to TRBJ2-4; unclear D gene. This specimen was PBMCs, mostly from graft donor cells, taken 180 days after TCRalphabeta/CD19-depleted stem cell transplant. This TCR came from a girl under two years old who had a stem cell transplant for combined immunodeficiency, so the T cells may come from the graft donor. CDR3 sequence (DNA): TGCAGTGCTAGAACACAGTTAGCCAAAAACATTCAGTACTTC. Amino acids: CSARTQLAKNIQYF.